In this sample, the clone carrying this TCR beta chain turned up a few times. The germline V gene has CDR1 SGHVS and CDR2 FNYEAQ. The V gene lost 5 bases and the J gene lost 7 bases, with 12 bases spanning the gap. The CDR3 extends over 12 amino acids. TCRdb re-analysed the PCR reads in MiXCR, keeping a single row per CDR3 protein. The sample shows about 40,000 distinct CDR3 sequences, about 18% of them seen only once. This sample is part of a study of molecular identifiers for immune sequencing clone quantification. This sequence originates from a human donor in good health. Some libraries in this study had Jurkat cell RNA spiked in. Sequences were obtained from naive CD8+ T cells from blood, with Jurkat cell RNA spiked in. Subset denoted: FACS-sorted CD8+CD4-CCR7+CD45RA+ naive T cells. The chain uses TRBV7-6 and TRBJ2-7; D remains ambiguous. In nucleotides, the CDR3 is TGTGCCAGCAGCGATTCGCCGAGGGAGCAGTACTTC. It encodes CASSDSPREQYF.